The subject of this entry is one TCR beta chain. The antigen remains undetermined. TCRdb reprocessed the 5' RACE reads with MiXCR, giving one entry per CDR3 protein. Of roughly 64,000 distinct CDR3 sequences in the sample, approximately 14% were seen once. The data are from a study of early T cells in non-severe SARS-CoV-2 infection. For the study at large: Bulk RNA isolated from unsorted whole blood underwent sequencing; chains were not paired. Whole-study findings and limits: Sequences matched to VDJdb favored anti-spike CD8 responses, while private and CD4 specificities were missed.

The J segment lost 1 base and the V segment lost 6 bases, leaving 11 bases of the junction unmatched. This CDR3 has 17 amino acids. Germline V gene data show CDR1 as KGHSH and CDR2 as LQKENI. The source material was whole blood. The receptor was isolated from an adult who was a healthcare worker with PCR-confirmed SARS-CoV-2 infection or an uninfected control (not recorded which). The rearrangement links TRBV18 to TRBJ2-3; TRBD2 matches at 9 bases. CDR3 loop: CASSYTRPSGGTDTQYF. The CDR3 coding sequence is TGTGCCAGCTCCTACACCCGCCCTAGCGGGGGCACAGATACGCAGTATTTT.